The present T cell receptor beta chain was sequenced within a study of blood T cell repertoires in COVID-19. Turning to the study itself: COVID-19 samples, acute and convalescent, were from the United States, Italy and Spain. Sources were T cells, B-cell-depleted T cells, or PBMCs; the material itself was cDNA or gDNA.

The authors' processing: Estimates of nucleated cell counts were drawn from the amplification of reference gene primers. The method was immunoSEQ multiplex PCR; TCRdb's version includes in-frame clones alone and lacks a portion of them. V, J and clone size are taken as reported in that table, and D and trimming were inferred from the DNA itself. In the table there are 150,000 to 200,000 clones, roughly 80% of which are singletons. Germline V gene sequence: CDR1 SGHRS, CDR2 YFSETQ. Trimming cost V 2 bases and J 2 bases, with 7 bases left between them. The CDR3 has 14 amino acids. V usage is TRBV5-1 and J usage is TRBJ2-2; D perhaps matches TRBD1 (5 bases). Sequencing was done on a sample of peripheral blood. The clonotype comes from a man in his sixties or seventies with acute or convalescent COVID-19. CDR3 region: CASSFRDNTGELFF. DNA of the CDR3: TGCGCCAGCAGCTTCAGGGATAACACCGGGGAGCTGTTTTTT. Complete variable domain (other parts from reference TRBV5-1 and TRBJ2-2): KAGVTQTPRYLIKTRGQQVTLSCSPISGHRSVSWYQQTPGQGLQFLFEYFSETQRNKGNFPGRFSGRQFSNSRSEMNVSTLELGDSALYLCASSFRDNTGELFFGEGSRLTVL.